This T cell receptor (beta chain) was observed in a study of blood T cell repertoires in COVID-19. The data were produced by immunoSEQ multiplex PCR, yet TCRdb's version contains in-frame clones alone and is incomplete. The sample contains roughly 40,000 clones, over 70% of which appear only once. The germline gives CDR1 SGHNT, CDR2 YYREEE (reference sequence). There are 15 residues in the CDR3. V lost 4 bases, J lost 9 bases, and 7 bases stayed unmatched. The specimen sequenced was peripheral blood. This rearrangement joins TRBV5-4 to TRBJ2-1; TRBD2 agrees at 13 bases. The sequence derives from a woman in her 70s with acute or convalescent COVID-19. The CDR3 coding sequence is TGTGCCAGCAGCCTCGGGACTAGCGGGGCCGGTGAGCAGTTCTTC. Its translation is CASSLGTSGAGEQFF.